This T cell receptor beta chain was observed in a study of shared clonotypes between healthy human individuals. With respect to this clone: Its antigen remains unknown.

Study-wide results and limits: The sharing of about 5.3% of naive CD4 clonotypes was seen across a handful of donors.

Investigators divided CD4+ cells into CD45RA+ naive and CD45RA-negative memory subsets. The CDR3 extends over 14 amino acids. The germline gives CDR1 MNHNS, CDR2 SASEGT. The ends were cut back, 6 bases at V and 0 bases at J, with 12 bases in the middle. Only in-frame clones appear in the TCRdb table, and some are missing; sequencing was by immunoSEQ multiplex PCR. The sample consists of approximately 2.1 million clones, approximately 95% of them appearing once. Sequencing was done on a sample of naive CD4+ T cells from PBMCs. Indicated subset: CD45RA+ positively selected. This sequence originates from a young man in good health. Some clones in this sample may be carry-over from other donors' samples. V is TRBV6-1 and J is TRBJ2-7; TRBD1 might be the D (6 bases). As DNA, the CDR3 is TGTGCCAGCAGGGTGCAGGGGAACTCCTACGAGCAGTACTTC. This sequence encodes CASRVQGNSYEQYF.